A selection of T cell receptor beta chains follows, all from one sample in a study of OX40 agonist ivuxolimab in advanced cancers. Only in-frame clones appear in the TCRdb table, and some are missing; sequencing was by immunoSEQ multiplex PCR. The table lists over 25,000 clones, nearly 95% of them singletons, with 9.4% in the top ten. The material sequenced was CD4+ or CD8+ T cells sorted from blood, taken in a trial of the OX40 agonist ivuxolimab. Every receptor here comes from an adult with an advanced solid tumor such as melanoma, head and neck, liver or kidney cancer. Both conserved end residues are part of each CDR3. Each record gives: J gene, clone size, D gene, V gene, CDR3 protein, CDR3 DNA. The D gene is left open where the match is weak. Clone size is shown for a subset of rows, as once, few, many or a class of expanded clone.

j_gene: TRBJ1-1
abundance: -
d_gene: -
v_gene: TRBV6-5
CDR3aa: CASRFHNTEAFF
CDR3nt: TGTGCCAGTAGGTTTCATAACACTGAAGCTTTCTTT

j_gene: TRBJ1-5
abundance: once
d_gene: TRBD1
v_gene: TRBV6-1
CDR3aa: CASSYSQGGPQHF
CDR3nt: TGTGCCAGCAGTTATTCCCAGGGGGGACCCCAGCATTTT

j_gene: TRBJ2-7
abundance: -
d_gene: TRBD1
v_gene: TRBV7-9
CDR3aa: CASSFRDRPYEQYF
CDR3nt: TGTGCCAGCAGCTTCCGGGACAGACCCTACGAGCAGTACTTC

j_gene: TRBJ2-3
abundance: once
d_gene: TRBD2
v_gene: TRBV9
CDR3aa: CASSVGTSESDTQYF
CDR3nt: TGTGCCAGCAGCGTAGGGACTAGCGAGTCAGATACGCAGTATTTT

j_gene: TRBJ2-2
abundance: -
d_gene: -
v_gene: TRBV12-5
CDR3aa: CASGSGGGSTGELFF
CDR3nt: TGTGCTAGTGGTTCTGGGGGCGGGAGCACCGGGGAGCTGTTTTTT

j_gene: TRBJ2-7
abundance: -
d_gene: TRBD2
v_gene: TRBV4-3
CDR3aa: CASSQGNGGARYEQYF
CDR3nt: TGCGCCAGCAGCCAGGGTAACGGGGGGGCTCGGTACGAGCAGTACTTC

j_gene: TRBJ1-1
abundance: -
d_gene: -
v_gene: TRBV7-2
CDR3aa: CASSPVRGGTEAFF
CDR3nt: TGTGCCAGCAGCCCCGTAAGGGGTGGCACTGAAGCTTTCTTT

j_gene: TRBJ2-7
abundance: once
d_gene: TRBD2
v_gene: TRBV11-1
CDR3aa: CASSLGSSGPSSYEQYF
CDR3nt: TGTGCCAGCAGCTTAGGATCTAGCGGCCCGAGCTCCTACGAGCAGTACTTC

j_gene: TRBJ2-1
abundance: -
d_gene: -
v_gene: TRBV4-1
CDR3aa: CASSQDGGRSYNEQFF
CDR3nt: TGCGCCAGCAGCCAAGATGGGGGGCGGTCCTACAATGAGCAGTTCTTC

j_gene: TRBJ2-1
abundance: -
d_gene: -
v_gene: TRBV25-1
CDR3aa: CASSEWDNEQFF
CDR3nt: TGTGCCAGCAGTGAATGGGACAATGAGCAGTTCTTC

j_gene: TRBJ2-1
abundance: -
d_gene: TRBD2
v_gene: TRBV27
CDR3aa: CASSVPDAGGSYNEQFF
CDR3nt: TGTGCCAGCAGTGTGCCGGACGCGGGAGGGTCCTACAATGAGCAGTTCTTC